These 22 T cell receptor beta chains originate from one sample sequenced in a study of T cell responses to AZD1222 COVID-19 vaccine. The protocol was immunoSEQ multiplex PCR, while the TCRdb copy is restricted to in-frame clones and leaves out a portion. The sample yields around 80,000 clones, over 75% seen once. The specimen was peripheral blood, collected on day 0 of AZD1222 vaccination. These receptors came from an adult in good health.

In its sample, this clone was seen a few times. The CDR3 nucleotides read TGTGCCAGCAGTGAGCGGACAGGGGGGCTCGAGCAGTACTTC. Amino acid sequence: CASSERTGGLEQYF. The chain employs TRBV2 and TRBJ2-7; TRBD1 matches 10 bases. Germline V lookup: CDR1 SNHLY, CDR2 FYNNEI. There are 14 residues in the CDR3. The trim removed 3 bases at V and 6 bases at J, leaving 5 bases unmatched.

CDR3 nucleotides: TGTGCCAGTAGTAGCGCCAATTCACCCCTCCACTTT. Protein product: CASSSANSPLHF. The chain combines TRBV19 with TRBJ1-6; D remains unclear. The CDR3 loop spans 12 amino acids. Germline V gene data show CDR1 as LNHDA and CDR2 as SQIVND (reference sequence). Trimming left V 4 bases short and J 7 bases short, with 5 bases between.

This clone was detected once. The chain has TRBV7-8 and TRBJ1-6, with 9 positions matching TRBD1. Per the germline V gene, CDR1 is SGHVS and CDR2 is FQNEAQ. Unmatched junction bases numbered 5, after V lost 1 base and J lost 7 bases. This CDR3 comprises 16 residues. The CDR3, as DNA: TGTGCCAGCAGCTTAGGGACAGGGGTATGGAATTCACCCCTCCACTTT. Its translation is CASSLGTGVWNSPLHF.

The chain joins TRBV28 to TRBJ2-2; D is unresolved. The CDR3 totals 17 residues. The germline CDR1 and CDR2 sequences are MDHEN and SYDVKM. V was pared by 3 bases and J by 7 bases, with 21 bases between. CDR3 DNA: TGTGCCAGCAGTTTTCCCGCCCTCTCTTCTAAGTACGGGGAGCTGTTTTTT. It specifies CASSFPALSSKYGELFF.

V is TRBV6-6 and J is TRBJ1-5, with D possibly TRBD1 on 6 matching bases. Germline V gene sequence: CDR1 MNHNY, CDR2 SVGAGI (reference sequence). Trimming took off 8 bases at V and 7 bases at J, with 12 bases between the two ends. CDR3 length: 12 amino acids. This CDR3 is CASAGEDQPQHF. As DNA, the CDR3 is TGTGCCAGCGCAGGGGAGGACCAGCCCCAGCATTTT.

This chain connects TRBV5-4 to TRBJ1-1, with a tentative D call TRBD1 (6 bases). V lost 4 bases to trimming and J lost 4 bases, with 17 bases between them. The germline V gene has CDR1 SGHNT and CDR2 YYREEE (reference sequence). This CDR3 comprises 15 residues. CDR3 DNA sequence: TGTGCCAGCAGCGGCGGGGGCTTGTCGGGCACTGAAGCTTTCTTT. This codes for CASSGGGLSGTEAFF.

V and J are TRBV11-2 and TRBJ2-1; possible D gene TRBD2, 6 bases. Germline values: CDR1 SGHAT, CDR2 FQNNGV. The CDR3 consists of 15 residues. V lost 0 bases to trimming and J lost 9 bases, with 15 bases between them. Here the CDR3 reads CASSLEVAVVGEQFF. The CDR3 DNA reads as TGTGCCAGCAGCTTAGAGGTAGCGGTAGTTGGTGAGCAGTTCTTC.

The genes are TRBV29-1 and TRBJ1-2; possibly TRBD1 for D (6 bases). Between the trimmed V and J ends, which lost 4 bases and 3 bases, there was a span of 9 bases. The CDR3 contains 12 residues. The germline CDR1 and CDR2 sequences are SQVTM and ANQGSEA. The CDR3 region has the DNA TGCAGCGTTGCAGGGGAATACTATGGCTACACCTTC. Protein sequence: CSVAGEYYGYTF.

Within the sample, this clone is medium-sized (0.01 to 0.1%). This chain joins TRBV30 and TRBJ1-4; no definite D call. Trimming pared 0 bases from V and 16 bases from J, leaving 12 bases between. This CDR3 contains 11 residues. CDR1 is GTSNPN, CDR2 SVGIG, per germline (reference sequence). The CDR3 reads CAWSVGPEPFF. The CDR3 DNA reads as TGTGCCTGGAGTGTAGGCCCAGAGCCGTTTTTT.

The chain employs TRBV7-3 and TRBJ1-1; D is uncertain. Between the trimmed V and J ends, which lost 0 bases and 8 bases, there was a span of 10 bases. Germline V gene sequence: CDR1 SGHTA, CDR2 FQGTGA. This CDR3 has 13 amino acids. CDR3 residues: CASSLTSALEAFF. As DNA, the CDR3 is TGTGCCAGCAGCTTAACCTCGGCGTTGGAAGCTTTCTTT.

This sequence joins TRBV5-4 and TRBJ1-4; 11 positions match TRBD1. The CDR3 is 16 amino acids. Germline CDR1 SGHNT, CDR2 YYREEE (reference sequence). V lost 4 bases to trimming and J lost 2 bases; unmatched junction nucleotides: 4. The CDR3 DNA is TGTGCCAGCAGCATATGGACAGGGGGCACTAATGAAAAACTGTTTTTT. Amino acids: CASSIWTGGTNEKLFF.

The genes are TRBV2 and TRBJ2-2, with D possibly being TRBD1 (6 bases). Germline loops: CDR1 SNHLY, CDR2 FYNNEI. This CDR3 has 13 residues. Trimming stripped 7 bases from V and 4 bases from J, with 10 bases between. CDR3 DNA sequence: TGTGCCAGCACTATACAGGGCACCGGGGAGCTGTTTTTT. Translation gives CASTIQGTGELFF.

A few counts support this clone. V is TRBV6-5 and J is TRBJ1-1, with 8 bases lining up with TRBD1. The CDR3 contains 14 residues. From germline, CDR1 is MNHEY and CDR2 SVGAGI. With 2 bases clipped from V and 6 bases from J, the junction kept 5 bases outside the gene matches. CDR3 loop: CASSYRTGRSEAFF. The CDR3 region has the DNA TGTGCCAGCAGTTACCGGACAGGGAGGTCTGAAGCTTTCTTT.

A single count supports this clone. The chain carries TRBV28 and TRBJ2-7; 7 bases agree with TRBD2. Germline trimming cut 5 bases from V and 6 bases from J; bases unmatched to any gene: 7. Germline V gene data show CDR1 as MDHEN and CDR2 as SYDVKM. This CDR3 has 13 residues. The CDR3: CASSPTGLLEQYV. Written as DNA, the CDR3 is TGTGCCAGCAGTCCCACGGGACTACTCGAGCAGTACGTC.

This sequence joins TRBV18 and TRBJ2-2; no reliable D call. The CDR3 totals 15 residues. Trimming took off 5 bases at V and 2 bases at J, with 12 bases between the two ends. In germline, CDR1 is KGHSH, CDR2 LQKENI. The CDR3 nucleotides are TGTGCCAGCTCATCGCAAGAAATCAACACCGGGGAGCTGTTTTTT. Protein: CASSSQEINTGELFF. Together with reference TRBV18 and TRBJ2-2, the CDR3 gives the full variable domain: NAGVMQNPRHLVRRRGQEARLRCSPMKGHSHVYWYRQLPEEGLKFMVYLQKENIIDESGMPKERFSAEFPKEGPSILRIQQVVRGDSAAYFCASSSQEINTGELFFGEGSRLTVL.

This chain connects TRBV7-2 to TRBJ1-5; D gene ambiguous. The CDR3 is 16 residues long. The V and J ends lost 5 bases and 1 base respectively, with 15 bases between them. Germline-derived CDR1 and CDR2 are SGHTA and FQGNSA. The CDR3 loop is CASSQLGPLSNQPQHF. CDR3 sequence (DNA): TGTGCCAGCAGCCAATTGGGTCCATTAAGCAATCAGCCCCAGCATTTT.

This chain uses TRBV15 with TRBJ2-1; weak D call: TRBD2 (5 bases). CDR1 and CDR2 from the germline V gene are LNHNV and YYDKDF (reference sequence). V was pared by 0 bases and J by 9 bases, with 15 bases between. The CDR3 has 15 amino acids. CDR3 loop: CATSRDRTPTTEQFF. For the CDR3, the DNA is TGTGCCACCAGCAGAGACAGGACTCCTACAACTGAGCAGTTCTTC.

The gene calls are TRBV28 and TRBJ2-3; 7 nucleotides match TRBD1. CDR1 is MDHEN, CDR2 SYDVKM, per germline. The CDR3 loop spans 16 amino acids. Trimming cost V 5 bases and J 4 bases; bases outside gene matches: 12. CDR3 loop: CASSRDQGEIPDTQYF. CDR3 nucleotides: TGTGCCAGCAGTCGAGACCAGGGGGAGATTCCAGATACGCAGTATTTT. The whole variable domain, filled in from reference TRBV28 and TRBJ2-3, reads DVKVTQSSRYLVKRTGEKVFLECVQDMDHENMFWYRQDPGLGLRLIYFSYDVKMKEKGDIPEGYSVSREKKERFSLILESASTNQTSMYLCASSRDQGEIPDTQYFGPGTRLTVL.

The chain uses TRBV5-4 and TRBJ1-6; D might be TRBD1 (6 bases). This CDR3 contains 15 residues. In germline, CDR1 is SGHNT, CDR2 YYREEE (reference sequence). The ends were cut back, 4 bases at V and 5 bases at J, with 13 bases in the middle. DNA of the CDR3: TGTGCCAGCAGCCCGGCGGGGGCCAATAATTCACCCCTCCACTTT. It is translated as CASSPAGANNSPLHF.

This sequence joins TRBV5-6 and TRBJ1-5; D gene uncertain. The CDR3 runs 15 residues. Germline V gives CDR1 SGHDT, CDR2 YYEEEE. V lost 1 base, J lost 1 base, and 9 bases lay in between. In DNA, the CDR3 is TGTGCCAGCAGCTTGCGGGGTGCGAGCAATCAGCCCCAGCATTTT. It codes for CASSLRGASNQPQHF.

The chain links TRBV5-1 to TRBJ1-6; 9 nucleotides line up with TRBD1. V was pared by 4 bases and J by 4 bases, with 9 bases of the junction left unmatched. This CDR3 has 17 amino acids. The germline CDR1 and CDR2 sequences are SGHRS and YFSETQ. CDR3 sequence: CASSPGTGNTYNSPLHF. The CDR3 nucleotides are TGCGCCAGCAGCCCCGGGACAGGGAACACTTATAATTCACCCCTCCACTTT.

This clone was observed once. This chain links TRBV14 with TRBJ1-1, with D perhaps matching TRBD1 (6 bases). V shed 3 bases and J shed 4 bases, with 15 bases lying between them. This CDR3 region has 15 residues. The germline V gene has CDR1 SGHDN and CDR2 FVKESK. CDR3 residues: CASSHLQGGGTEAFF. For the CDR3, the DNA is TGTGCCAGCAGCCACCTACAGGGTGGGGGCACTGAAGCTTTCTTT.